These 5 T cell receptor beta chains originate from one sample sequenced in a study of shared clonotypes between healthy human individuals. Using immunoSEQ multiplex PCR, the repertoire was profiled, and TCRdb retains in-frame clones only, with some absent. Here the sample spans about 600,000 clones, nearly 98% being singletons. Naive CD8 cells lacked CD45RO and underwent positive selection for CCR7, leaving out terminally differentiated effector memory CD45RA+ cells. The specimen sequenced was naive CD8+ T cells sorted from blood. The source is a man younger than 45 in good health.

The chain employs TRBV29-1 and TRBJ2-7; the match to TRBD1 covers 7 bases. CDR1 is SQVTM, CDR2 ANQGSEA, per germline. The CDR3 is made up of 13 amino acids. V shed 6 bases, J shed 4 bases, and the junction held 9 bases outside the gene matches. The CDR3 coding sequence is TGCAGCGTAAGACAGGGCCCCGGGTACGAGCAGTACTTC. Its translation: CSVRQGPGYEQYF.

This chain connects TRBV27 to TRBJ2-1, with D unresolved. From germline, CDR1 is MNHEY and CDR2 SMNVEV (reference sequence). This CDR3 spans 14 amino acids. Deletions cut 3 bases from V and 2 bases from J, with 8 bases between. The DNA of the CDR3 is TGTGCCAGCAGTTTGGAACATACCTACAATGAGCAGTTCTTC. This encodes CASSLEHTYNEQFF.

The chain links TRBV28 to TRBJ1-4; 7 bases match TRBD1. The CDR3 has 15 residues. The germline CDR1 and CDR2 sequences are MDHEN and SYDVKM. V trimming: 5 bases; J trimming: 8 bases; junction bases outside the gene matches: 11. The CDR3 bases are TGTGCCAGCAGTCTCGGACAGGACGAGGGGGAAAAACTGTTTTTT. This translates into CASSLGQDEGEKLFF.

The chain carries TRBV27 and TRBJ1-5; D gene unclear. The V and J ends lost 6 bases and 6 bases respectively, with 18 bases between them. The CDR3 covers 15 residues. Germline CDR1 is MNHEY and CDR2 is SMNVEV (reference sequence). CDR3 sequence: CASSQTQGSGQPQHF. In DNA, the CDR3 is TGTGCCAGCAGCCAAACCCAAGGAAGTGGTCAGCCCCAGCATTTT.

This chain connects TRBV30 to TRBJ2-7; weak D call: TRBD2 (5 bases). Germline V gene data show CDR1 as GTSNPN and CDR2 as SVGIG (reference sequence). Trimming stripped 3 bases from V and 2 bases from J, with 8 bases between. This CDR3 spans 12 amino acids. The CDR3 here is CAWSPSPYEQYF. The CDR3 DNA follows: TGTGCCTGGAGCCCTAGCCCCTACGAGCAGTACTTC.